This entry lists 17 T cell receptor beta chains sequenced from one sample in a study of T cell clonality in common variable immunodeficiency. The protocol was immunoSEQ multiplex PCR, while the TCRdb copy is restricted to in-frame clones and leaves out a portion. The data show about 20,000 clones, with none appearing a single time. For these receptors, no antigen is known. Study results and limitations: Fewer deletions and N-nucleotide insertions were reportedly seen in common variable immunodeficiency TCR beta sequences.

Sequencing was performed on peripheral blood mononuclear cells. Receptor source: a human donor with common variable immunodeficiency.

This clone appeared a few times. Read sequence stops 3 residues before the CDR3 end, and the germline J gene provides the missing end. The chain recombines TRBV18 with TRBJ1-2; D call uncertain. The germline V and J ends were trimmed by 3 bases and 2 bases, with 7 bases remaining between them. CDR3 length: 13 residues. The germline V gene has CDR1 KGHSH and CDR2 LQKENI. The part of the CDR3 DNA that was read is TGTGCCAGCTCACCGGAACAGAACTATGGC. It is translated as CASSPEQNYG. The full CDR3 is CASSPEQNYGYTF.

As regards this clone: Coverage ceases 3 residues before the CDR3 finishes, and the germline J gene fills in the end. J is TRBJ1-2 and V is TRBV5-1, with 9 bases aligning to TRBD1. This CDR3 has 15 amino acids. From germline, CDR1 is SGHRS and CDR2 YFSETQ. V gave up 3 bases and J gave up 2 bases; unmatched junction bases: 5. CDR3 residues: CASSYTGTGNYGYTF. The sequenced CDR3 bases are TGCGCCAGCAGCTATACCGGGACAGGGAACTATGGC.

Regarding this clone: The CDR3 is cut off 3 residues early in the read; its end comes from the germline J gene. The V gene is TRBV7-9, the J gene TRBJ2-1, with D maybe TRBD1 (5 bases). Trimming took off 7 bases at V and 9 bases at J, with 22 bases between the two ends. The CDR3 has 15 amino acids. The V gene's germline CDR1 is SEHNR and CDR2 FQNEAQ (reference sequence). CDR3 residues: CASNNPSGPQGEQFF. The covered CDR3 bases are TGTGCCAGCAACAACCCCTCCGGGCCCCAGGGTGAG.

A word on this clone: Read sequence stops 3 residues before the CDR3 end, and the germline J gene provides the missing end. The rearrangement joins TRBV7-2 to TRBJ2-1, with 9 positions matching TRBD2. The V segment lost 5 bases and the J segment 6 bases; nucleotides outside the gene matches: 5. This CDR3 is built from 14 residues. The germline gives CDR1 SGHTA, CDR2 FQGNSA. Partial CDR3 DNA: TGTGCCAGCAGCCCGGGACTAGCTTTCAATGAG. Protein product: CASSPGLAFNE. The whole CDR3 sequence is CASSPGLAFNEQFF.

At least ten counts were recorded for this clone. The CDR3 end is not reached by the read, which stops 3 residues before it; the germline J gene fills it in. V gene TRBV6-4 combines with J gene TRBJ2-6, with a possible D match to TRBD1 (6 bases). Germline assignment: CDR1 MRHNA and CDR2 SNTAGT. Trimming cost V 5 bases and J 2 bases, with 7 bases left between them. The CDR3 spans 14 residues. Incomplete CDR3 DNA: TGTGCCAGCAGTAACAGGGCTGGGGCCAACGTC. This encodes CASSNRAGANV. The whole CDR3 sequence is CASSNRAGANVLTF.

This clone was counted many times. Coverage ceases 3 residues before the CDR3 finishes, and the germline J gene fills in the end. The chain combines TRBV5-1 with TRBJ2-3; 12 bases align to TRBD2. After removal of 0 bases from V and 7 bases from J, the junction contained 3 bases not matched to a gene. Germline CDR1 reads SGHRS; CDR2 reads YFSETQ. The CDR3 runs 15 residues. Here the CDR3 reads CASSLEGLAGHTQYF. The sequenced CDR3 bases are TGCGCCAGCAGCTTGGAGGGACTAGCGGGTCATACG.

In the case of this clone: Read coverage stops 3 residues before the CDR3 terminus; the germline J gene supplies the remainder. This rearrangement joins TRBV18 to TRBJ2-1; 16 nucleotides align to TRBD2. The trim removed 6 bases at V and 6 bases at J, leaving 8 bases unmatched. This CDR3 has 17 amino acids. In germline, CDR1 is KGHSH, CDR2 LQKENI. CDR3 in amino acids: CASSPPGTSGGVNEQFF. Partial CDR3 DNA: TGTGCCAGCTCCCCCCCCGGGACTAGCGGGGGGGTCAATGAG. The entire variable domain, with the rest obtained from reference TRBV18 and TRBJ2-1, is as follows: NAGVMQNPRHLVRRRGQEARLRCSPMKGHSHVYWYRQLPEEGLKFMVYLQKENIIDESGMPKERFSAEFPKEGPSILRIQQVVRGDSAAYFCASSPPGTSGGVNEQFFGPGTRLTVL.

A remark on this clone: The read gets to within 3 residues of the CDR3 end, and the germline J gene fills in the rest. The chain uses TRBV19 and TRBJ2-7, with 10 positions matching TRBD1. CDR3 length: 18 residues. V lost 2 bases to trimming and J lost 3 bases; unmatched junction nucleotides: 13. The germline V gene encodes CDR1 LNHDA and CDR2 SQIVND (reference sequence). CDR3 bases read: TGTGCCAGTAGTATAACGGCGGGGACAGGGGCTTTCCACTACGAG. Protein product: CASSITAGTGAFHYE. The CDR3, in full, reads CASSITAGTGAFHYEQYF.

Details on this clone: The missing CDR3 end, 3 residues past where the read stops, is filled in from the germline J gene. V gene TRBV7-2 combines with J gene TRBJ2-1; D not certain. Trimming took off 4 bases at V and 4 bases at J, with 14 bases between the two ends. Germline CDR1 and CDR2: SGHTA and FQGNSA. The CDR3 contains 15 residues. CDR3 sequence reads: CASSSISVGYNEQFF. The DNA read from the CDR3 is TGTGCCAGCAGCTCAATAAGCGTAGGATACAATGAG.

With respect to this clone: The CDR3 end falls 3 residues outside the read, so it is completed with the germline J gene. This chain uses TRBV7-3 with TRBJ2-2; 8 positions agree with TRBD2. The trim removed 5 bases at V and 9 bases at J, leaving 11 bases unmatched. This CDR3 has 15 amino acids. Per germline, CDR1 SGHTA and CDR2 FQGTGA. The CDR3 reads CASSQPGTRKRELFF. The sequenced part of the CDR3 DNA is TGTGCCAGCAGCCAACCCGGGACTAGGAAGAGGGAG.

This clone appeared a few times. The observed sequence ends 3 residues before the CDR3 terminus, with the missing tail filled in from the germline J gene. The V and J genes are TRBV7-9 and TRBJ2-7; possibly TRBD2 for D (6 bases). Germline V gives CDR1 SEHNR, CDR2 FQNEAQ (reference sequence). There are 11 residues in the CDR3. The germline V and J ends were trimmed by 3 bases and 6 bases, with 6 bases remaining between them. The sequenced CDR3 bases are TGTGCCAGCAGCTTTAGCGGCGAG. Amino acid sequence: CASSFSGE. The entire CDR3 reads CASSFSGEQYF.

This clone has a handful of counts. The CDR3 DNA, read in part, is TGTGCCGTCGGGGATAACGAG. It is translated as CAVGDNE. In full, the CDR3 is CAVGDNEQYF. J is TRBJ2-7 and V is TRBV10-3, with D possibly TRBD2 on 5 matching bases. The sequenced fragment ends 3 residues before the CDR3 boundary, so the rest is inferred from the germline J gene. The CDR3 runs 10 residues. The ends were cut back, 11 bases at V and 5 bases at J, with 10 bases in the middle. CDR1 and CDR2 from the germline V gene are ENHRY and SYGVKD.

This clone has just a few counts. Read sequence stops 3 residues before the CDR3 end, and the germline J gene provides the missing end. The V and J genes are TRBV19 and TRBJ1-4; 11 nucleotides agree with TRBD1. Germline lookup yields CDR1 LNHDA and CDR2 SQIVND (reference sequence). After removal of 4 bases from V and 8 bases from J, the junction contained 6 bases not matched to a gene. The CDR3 is 15 amino acids. The CDR3 is CASSNRDRGAEKLFF. Partial CDR3 DNA: TGTGCCAGTAGTAACCGGGACAGGGGGGCGGAAAAA.

This clone was picked up a small number of times. The missing CDR3 end, 3 residues past where the read stops, is filled in from the germline J gene. The chain couples TRBV7-9 to TRBJ1-1; D is uncertain. Looked up from germline, CDR1 is SEHNR and CDR2 is FQNEAQ (reference sequence). The CDR3 runs to 15 residues. CDR3 sequence reads: CASSLFSLTAAAAFF. The sequenced CDR3 bases are TGTGCCAGCAGCTTATTTTCGCTAACCGCCGCGGCG.

This clone has a handful of counts. The read terminates 3 residues before the CDR3 end, so the remaining end is supplied by the germline J gene. The chain joins TRBV2 to TRBJ2-1, with 12 nucleotides matching TRBD2. V lost 11 bases to trimming and J lost 6 bases; unmatched junction nucleotides: 14. This CDR3 spans 16 amino acids. Per the germline V gene, CDR1 is SNHLY and CDR2 is FYNNEI. The covered CDR3 bases are TGTGCCTCCCGTGGTACTAGCGGGGGGCACAGCAATGAG. Its protein is CASRGTSGGHSNE. The full CDR3 reads CASRGTSGGHSNEQFF.

This clone was seen only a few times. The sequenced CDR3 bases are TGTGCCAGTAGTGGCGGGGTAGCGGATATCGGGGAG. It codes for CASSGGVADIGE. The whole CDR3 sequence is CASSGGVADIGELFF. This chain connects TRBV19 to TRBJ2-2; a weak D match, TRBD2 (6 bases). The read is 3 residues too short to cover the CDR3 end, so that end is filled in from the germline J gene. The CDR3 spans 15 residues. CDR1 and CDR2 from the germline V gene are LNHDA and SQIVND (reference sequence). Trimming pared 5 bases from V and 7 bases from J, leaving 17 bases between. Looking up the rest from reference TRBV19 and TRBJ2-2 gives the full variable domain: DGGITQSPKYLFRKEGQNVTLSCEQNLNHDAMYWYRQDPGQGLRLIYYSQIVNDFQKGDIAEGYSVSREKKESFPLTVTSAQKNPTAFYLCASSGGVADIGELFFGEGSRLTVL.

Remarks on this clone: The read terminates 3 residues ahead of where the CDR3 ends, so the germline J gene completes it. V is TRBV7-9 and J is TRBJ1-4; no reliable D call. Germline CDR1 reads SEHNR; CDR2 reads FQNEAQ (reference sequence). V was clipped by 4 bases and J by 8 bases, with 14 bases between them. The CDR3 is 14 residues long. The part of the CDR3 DNA that was read is TGTGCCAGCAGCTCCCGGTCCCGAGGGGAAAAA. Residues: CASSSRSRGEK. In full, the CDR3 is CASSSRSRGEKLFF.